Each of the 10 T cell receptor beta chains below was sequenced from the same sample in a study of T cell changes during pregnancy in multiple sclerosis. Libraries were prepared by immunoSEQ multiplex PCR; TCRdb keeps only in-frame clonotypes and omits some of them. The data hold tens of thousands of clones, with roughly nine tenths observed a single time. The specimen comprised CD4+ T cells from peripheral blood mononuclear cells, sampled in the second trimester of pregnancy. The receptor source for this set is a female donor with multiple sclerosis, enrolled in a pregnancy study.

This clone was detected once. The rearrangement links TRBV5-6 to TRBJ1-2, with D possibly being TRBD1 (5 bases). Germline values: CDR1 SGHDT, CDR2 YYEEEE. V was shortened by 4 bases and J by 0 bases, with 13 bases between the two germline ends. CDR3 length: 15 amino acids. CDR3 residues: CASSPTDRPNYGYTF. CDR3 DNA: TGTGCCAGCAGCCCTACAGACAGACCTAACTATGGCTACACCTTC. Complete variable domain (other parts from reference TRBV5-6 and TRBJ1-2): DAGVTQSPTHLIKTRGQQVTLRCSPKSGHDTVSWYQQALGQGPQFIFQYYEEEERQRGNFPDRFSGHQFPNYSSELNVNALLLGDSALYLCASSPTDRPNYGYTFGSGTRLTVV.

The CDR3 DNA is TGCGCCAGCAGCGTGGGACTAGCGGTATACAATGAGCAGTTCTTC. This sequence encodes CASSVGLAVYNEQFF. J is TRBJ2-1 and V is TRBV5-1; TRBD2 matches at 11 bases. This CDR3 has 15 residues. From germline, CDR1 is SGHRS and CDR2 YFSETQ. After removal of 4 bases from V and 4 bases from J, the junction contained 4 bases not matched to a gene.

This chain uses TRBV30 with TRBJ2-3; TRBD2 agrees at 10 bases. V was pared by 0 bases and J by 1 base, with 16 bases of the junction left unmatched. This CDR3 comprises 20 residues. Germline CDR1 and CDR2: GTSNPN and SVGIG (reference sequence). DNA of the CDR3: TGTGCCTGGAGTGTACTCGGACTAGCGGCAGTTTGGGAGTGCACAGATACGCAGTATTTT. Translated: CAWSVLGLAAVWECTDTQYF. Full variable domain (missing parts from reference TRBV30 and TRBJ2-3): SQTIHQWPATLVQPVGSPLSLECTVEGTSNPNLYWYRQAAGRGLQLLFYSVGIGQISSEVPQNLSASRPQDRQFILSSKKLLLSDSGFYLCAWSVLGLAAVWECTDTQYFGPGTRLTVL.

V usage is TRBV7-9 and J usage is TRBJ2-2; D possibly corresponds to TRBD1 (6 bases). CDR3 length: 15 amino acids. Germline V gene sequence: CDR1 SEHNR, CDR2 FQNEAQ (reference sequence). V was clipped by 4 bases and J by 7 bases, with 16 bases between them. The CDR3 DNA is TGTGCCAGCAGCTCCATCGGGACAACGTACGGGGAGCTGTTTTTT. Encoded protein: CASSSIGTTYGELFF.

V usage is TRBV9 and J usage is TRBJ2-7; 11 bases fit TRBD2. Germline loops: CDR1 SGDLS, CDR2 YYNGEE. The V segment lost 4 bases and the J segment 9 bases; nucleotides outside the gene matches: 9. This CDR3 has 14 residues. In DNA form, the CDR3 reads TGTGCCAGCAGCCCCGGGACTAGCGGAGACTGGCAGTACTTC. Amino acid sequence: CASSPGTSGDWQYF.

The V gene is TRBV6-5, the J gene TRBJ1-2; maybe TRBD1 (6 bases). CDR3 length: 14 amino acids. Germline values: CDR1 MNHEY, CDR2 SVGAGI. Between the trimmed V and J ends, which lost 8 bases and 5 bases, there was a span of 18 bases. In nucleotides, the CDR3 is TGTGCCAGCGCCGAGGACAGATACCCTTATGGCTACACCTTC. It encodes CASAEDRYPYGYTF.

CDR3 in DNA: TGTGCCGTAGGAGGCTCCTATAATTCACCCCTCCACTTT. This translates into CAVGGSYNSPLHF. V usage is TRBV28 and J usage is TRBJ1-6; no clear D. The germline gives CDR1 MDHEN, CDR2 SYDVKM. Trimming shortened V by 11 bases and J by 0 bases, and 8 bases separated the two germline ends. The CDR3 covers 13 residues.

This chain connects TRBV4-1 to TRBJ2-1, with D possibly TRBD2 on 5 matching bases. The V end lost 1 base, the J end lost 10 bases, and 20 bases lay between the germline ends. In germline, CDR1 is MGHRA, CDR2 YSYEKL. The CDR3 runs to 16 residues. For the CDR3, the DNA is TGCGCCAGCAGCCAAGTGGGAGTACTACCGAATTCGGAGCAGTTCTTC. Translating it yields CASSQVGVLPNSEQFF.

The CDR3 coding sequence is TGTGCCAGCAGCCGTTCGACATGGAACACCGGGGAGCTGTTTTTT. Residues: CASSRSTWNTGELFF. V gene TRBV6-5 combines with J gene TRBJ2-2; D is unresolved. This CDR3 comprises 15 residues. Trimming stripped 6 bases from V and 1 base from J, with 12 bases between. Germline V gene data show CDR1 as MNHEY and CDR2 as SVGAGI.

V is TRBV2 and J is TRBJ2-1; D is unresolved. The CDR3 covers 11 residues. Germline V gene sequence: CDR1 SNHLY, CDR2 FYNNEI. The V and J ends lost 7 bases and 6 bases respectively, with 7 bases between them. CDR3 in amino acids: CASKFINEQFF. In DNA form, the CDR3 reads TGTGCCAGCAAATTTATCAATGAGCAGTTCTTC.